This T cell receptor beta chain was obtained from a study of T cell responses to AZD1222 COVID-19 vaccine. Overall study findings and caveats: Spike-specific TCR breadth and depth both grew after two AZD1222 doses. There were repertoire samples only from the period after the peak T cell response. Of spike-specific TCRs, nearly half reportedly target regions left unmutated in variants. It should be noted that donors were predominantly white British and more often female, and clonal diversity was possibly underestimated.

TCRdb's copy holds only in-frame clones and misses some; the assay was immunoSEQ multiplex PCR. Seen here are around 100,000 clones, around 89% observed once, and the top ten hold about 1.8%. Germline CDR1 SGHNT, CDR2 YYREEE (reference sequence). This CDR3 is 14 amino acids long. The junction had 9 bases not matched to a gene; V was cut back by 2 bases and J by 7 bases. Concerning this clone itself: What it binds is not known.

This receptor was taken from an adult in good health. The chain is built from TRBV5-4 and TRBJ2-7; TRBD1 aligns across 7 bases. This specimen was peripheral blood, taken on day 0 of AZD1222 vaccination. In DNA form, the CDR3 reads TGTGCCAGCAGCTTCGACAGGGAGCTCGGAGAGCAGTACTTC. Amino acid sequence: CASSFDRELGEQYF.